This T cell receptor beta chain was identified during a study of neurological immune-mediated disorders. The CDR3 is made up of 14 amino acids. Trimming took 8 bases from V and 3 from J; bases not matched to a gene: 10. Germline V CDR1 and CDR2: LGHDT, YNNKEL (reference sequence). In this sample, this clonotype turned up once. As yet, its antigen is unknown. The cDNA was synthesized by 5'RACE incorporating 10-nucleotide random UMIs. TCRdb reprocessed the 5' RACE reads via MiXCR and lists one record per CDR3 protein. The sample shows 50,000 to 80,000 distinct CDR3 sequences, almost 3.5% of them seen only once. Regarding the study as a whole: TCR clonal expansion peaked in HTLV-1-associated myelopathy patients and was lowest in multiple sclerosis patients. When the repertoires were grouped phylogenetically, those of 18 of the 34 multiple sclerosis patients came together in a single cluster of related CDR3 sequences, which points to a possible repertoire-level signature.

The unsorted libraries were prepared from 2 million PBMCs (stored at -80 C). This receptor was taken from a man aged 35 to 55 with multiple sclerosis. Sequenced input: PBMCs. This sequence joins TRBV3-1 and TRBJ2-7; 7 bases map to TRBD2. The CDR3 spells CASAPVAGVYEQYF. As DNA, the CDR3 is TGTGCCAGCGCCCCGGTGGCGGGGGTCTACGAGCAGTACTTC.